Listed here are 18 T cell receptor beta chains from one sample, sequenced in a study of blood T cell repertoires in COVID-19. Profiled with immunoSEQ multiplex PCR; TCRdb holds only in-frame clones, not every one. The sample shows more than 95,000 clones, approximately 74% of them seen only once. Sequencing was done on a sample of peripheral blood. The origin of the receptors is an older man with COVID-19, enrolled during active disease.

V usage is TRBV5-1 and J usage is TRBJ1-3, with D perhaps matching TRBD1 (5 bases). Germline CDR1 reads SGHRS; CDR2 reads YFSETQ. V was clipped by 4 bases and J by 0 bases, with 8 bases between them. CDR3 size: 14 residues. CDR3 sequence reads: CASSKDTSGNTIYF. In nucleotides, the CDR3 is TGCGCCAGCAGCAAGGACACCTCTGGAAACACCATATATTTT. The full variable domain, rest sourced from reference TRBV5-1 and TRBJ1-3, is KAGVTQTPRYLIKTRGQQVTLSCSPISGHRSVSWYQQTPGQGLQFLFEYFSETQRNKGNFPGRFSGRQFSNSRSEMNVSTLELGDSALYLCASSKDTSGNTIYFGEGSWLTVV.

The V call is TRBV18, the J call TRBJ2-2; 7 bases are shared with TRBD2. CDR3 size: 14 residues. J gave up 10 bases and V 4 bases, and 9 bases lay outside the gene matches. Germline V gives CDR1 KGHSH, CDR2 LQKENI. CDR3 bases: TGTGCCAGCTCACGGGATTCGGGGACTATGGAGCTGTTTTTT. Translating it yields CASSRDSGTMELFF.

V and J are TRBV14 and TRBJ2-3; 8 positions match TRBD1. CDR3 length equals 15 residues. Unmatched junction bases numbered 3, after V lost 2 bases and J lost 2 bases. Germline V gives CDR1 SGHDN, CDR2 FVKESK. CDR3 protein: CASSQQGAITDTQYF. CDR3 DNA sequence: TGTGCCAGCAGCCAACAGGGGGCAATCACAGATACGCAGTATTTT.

The chain links TRBV19 to TRBJ2-7; 8 nucleotides line up with TRBD1. Germline V CDR1 and CDR2: LNHDA, SQIVND (reference sequence). The CDR3 is 14 residues long. Trimming cost V 3 bases and J 6 bases; bases outside gene matches: 7. The CDR3 sequence is CASSMTGERGEQYF. The CDR3 region has the DNA TGTGCCAGTAGTATGACAGGGGAAAGGGGCGAGCAGTACTTC.

The V call is TRBV7-9, the J call TRBJ1-1; possibly TRBD1 for D (5 bases). V was shortened by 5 bases and J by 6 bases, with 19 bases between the two germline ends. Germline V gene lookup returns CDR1 SEHNR and CDR2 FQNEAQ (reference sequence). The CDR3 runs to 15 residues. In DNA form, the CDR3 reads TGTGCCAGCAGCCCAAAACTCAGGGTTGGGTCTGAAGCTTTCTTT. Its protein product is CASSPKLRVGSEAFF.

This clone appeared once. V gene TRBV28 combines with J gene TRBJ1-2; perhaps TRBD1 as D (5 bases). Trimming stripped 6 bases from V and 10 bases from J, with 21 bases between. The CDR3 covers 14 residues. The germline CDR1 and CDR2 sequences are MDHEN and SYDVKM. The CDR3 reads CASSLGLLDRAYTF. In DNA form, the CDR3 reads TGTGCCAGCAGCCTGGGACTCCTAGATCGGGCCTACACCTTC.

This clone was counted a single time. The gene calls are TRBV6-2 or TRBV6-3 and TRBJ1-6; TRBD1 is a possible D gene (5 bases). Per germline, CDR1 MNHEY and CDR2 SVGEGT. The V gene lost 6 bases and the J gene lost 9 bases, with 12 bases spanning the gap. This CDR3 has 13 amino acids. The CDR3, as DNA: TGTGCCAGCAGCGTCCGCGGGGGTTCACCCCTCCACTTT. This encodes CASSVRGGSPLHF.

The rearrangement joins TRBV3-1 (or the pseudogene TRBV3-2) to TRBJ2-7, with D possibly matching TRBD2 (5 bases). The CDR3 has 12 amino acids. V was pared by 2 bases and J by 6 bases, with 8 bases between. Germline values: CDR1 LGHDT, CDR2 YNNKEL (reference sequence). The CDR3 DNA reads TGTGCCAGCAGCCAACTTGAGGGCGAGCAGTACTTC. The encoded protein is CASSQLEGEQYF.

The chain combines TRBV25-1 with TRBJ2-5; 11 bases map to TRBD2. V lost 6 bases and J lost 4; bases outside the gene matches: 13. Germline V CDR1 and CDR2: MGHDK, SYGVNS. The CDR3 sequence is 17 residues long. The CDR3 here is CASSLGGLAGGSETQYF. CDR3 coding DNA: TGTGCCAGCAGCTTGGGGGGTCTAGCGGGAGGATCAGAGACCCAGTACTTC.

The V call is TRBV3-1 (or the pseudogene TRBV3-2), the J call TRBJ2-7; 10 positions match TRBD1. Germline CDR1 is LGHDT and CDR2 is YNNKEL (reference sequence). J lost 6 bases, V lost 3 bases, and 5 bases had no gene match. The CDR3 sequence is 14 residues long. The DNA of the CDR3 is TGTGCCAGCAGCCAGGTCTGGACAGGGGGCGAGCAGTACTTC. Protein product: CASSQVWTGGEQYF.

The rearrangement links TRBV7-6 to TRBJ2-3; D ambiguous. CDR1 SGHVS and CDR2 FNYEAQ come from the germline V gene. Trimming left V 3 bases short and J 0 bases short, with 7 bases between. CDR3 size: 14 residues. This CDR3 reads CASSFEMSTDTQYF. DNA of the CDR3: TGTGCCAGCAGCTTCGAGATGAGCACAGATACGCAGTATTTT.

The chain is built from TRBV7-9 and TRBJ2-7; the D is unclear. Germline values: CDR1 SEHNR, CDR2 FQNEAQ (reference sequence). The CDR3 is 12 amino acids. V lost 5 bases and J lost 3, with 8 bases in between. The CDR3 DNA sequence: TGTGCCAGCAGCGACACACTCTACGAGCAGTACTTC. Encoded protein: CASSDTLYEQYF.

The chain joins TRBV7-2 to TRBJ1-2; D is uncertain. V lost 1 base and J lost 4, with 16 bases in between. Germline V gives CDR1 SGHTA, CDR2 FQGNSA. This CDR3 comprises 16 residues. CDR3 in amino acids: CASSLVGGHNIYGYTF. CDR3 bases: TGTGCCAGCAGCTTAGTGGGAGGGCACAATATCTATGGCTACACCTTC.

This chain links TRBV5-1 with TRBJ1-2; 9 nucleotides agree with TRBD1. The germline V gene has CDR1 SGHRS and CDR2 YFSETQ. The CDR3 covers 13 residues. V lost 4 bases and J lost 6; bases outside the gene matches: 4. CDR3 sequence reads: CASSPRTGDGYTF. CDR3 nucleotides: TGCGCCAGCAGCCCACGGACAGGGGATGGCTACACCTTC.

CDR3 coding DNA: TGTGCCAGCAGCTTAGCGCTACAGGCCTTTGATGAGCAGTTCTTC. Protein: CASSLALQAFDEQFF. The chain joins TRBV7-9 to TRBJ2-1; tentative D call: TRBD1 (5 bases). This CDR3 spans 15 amino acids. The ends were cut back, 0 bases at V and 8 bases at J, with 14 bases in the middle. Germline V gene data show CDR1 as SEHNR and CDR2 as FQNEAQ (reference sequence).

The genes are TRBV10-3 and TRBJ2-1; 13 bases are a match to TRBD2. There are 19 residues in the CDR3. Germline V gene data show CDR1 as ENHRY and CDR2 as SYGVKD. With 3 bases clipped from V and 0 bases from J, the junction kept 8 bases outside the gene matches. The CDR3 nucleotides read TGTGCCATCAGTGACTCCGGGACTAGCGGGATCAGCTCCTACAATGAGCAGTTCTTC. Translating it yields CAISDSGTSGISSYNEQFF.

This sequence joins TRBV24-1 and TRBJ2-7; possibly TRBD2 for D (6 bases). Germline CDR1 reads KGHDR; CDR2 reads SFDVKD. The CDR3 contains 16 residues. V lost 3 bases and J 5 bases, leaving 19 bases between the germline ends. CDR3: CATSDPGLPARHEQYF. In DNA form, the CDR3 reads TGTGCCACCAGTGATCCGGGACTGCCGGCTCGGCACGAGCAGTACTTC.

J is TRBJ2-7 and V is TRBV19, with 7 bases identical to TRBD1. J was trimmed by 1 base and V by 4 bases; bases with no gene match: 7. The CDR3 covers 15 residues. Per the germline V gene, CDR1 is LNHDA and CDR2 is SQIVND (reference sequence). CDR3 amino acids: CASSTTGSDSYEQYF. The CDR3 nucleotides are TGTGCCAGTAGTACGACAGGGTCCGATTCCTACGAGCAGTACTTC. The whole variable domain, remainder taken from reference TRBV19 and TRBJ2-7, is DGGITQSPKYLFRKEGQNVTLSCEQNLNHDAMYWYRQDPGQGLRLIYYSQIVNDFQKGDIAEGYSVSREKKESFPLTVTSAQKNPTAFYLCASSTTGSDSYEQYFGPGTRLTVT.